A selection of T cell receptor beta chains follows, all from one sample in a study of cytotoxic CD8 clonotypes in ibrutinib-treated CLL. The repertoire was sequenced with immunoSEQ multiplex PCR; TCRdb's copy has only in-frame clones and lacks some. The sample lists 200,000 or so clones, 65% to 80% seen once, with about 6.4% in the top ten. Sequencing used PBMCs, obtained after 12 months of ibrutinib treatment. Receptors originate from a human donor with chronic lymphocytic leukemia. Each CDR3 is given with its conserved first and last residue. A D gene is named only where the DNA matches it firmly. Some rows have no size entry. The others give once, few or many, or a class for an expanded clone.

V	D	length	J	size	DNA	CDR3
TRBV7-9	TRBD2	15	TRBJ2-1	.	TGTGCCAGCAGCACCGGGACTAGCGCCTACAATGAGCAGTTCTTC	CASSTGTSAYNEQFF
TRBV11-2	.	12	TRBJ2-1	.	TGTGCCAGCAGCTTAGTCAGCGATGAGCAGTTCTTC	CASSLVSDEQFF
TRBV25-1	TRBD1	15	TRBJ2-1	.	TGTGCCAGCAGTGATACGGACAGGGCCTACAATGAGCAGTTCTTC	CASSDTDRAYNEQFF
TRBV30	TRBD1	17	TRBJ1-3	.	TGTGCCTGGAGTCCTACAGGGGGCCCACTCTCTGGAAACACCATATATTTT	CAWSPTGGPLSGNTIYF
TRBV18	.	15	TRBJ1-5	.	TGTGCCAGCTCACCACCGGGCACCCATGACCAGCCCCAGCATTTT	CASSPPGTHDQPQHF
TRBV15	.	13	TRBJ1-1	.	TGTGCCACCAGCAGAGCCTTGAACACTGAAGCTTTCTTT	CATSRALNTEAFF
TRBV29-1	.	13	TRBJ1-4	.	TGCAGCGCGTGCAATAGGGTTGGCGAAAAACTGTTTTTT	CSACNRVGEKLFF
TRBV19	.	13	TRBJ2-2	.	TGTGCCAGTAGTGGACCGCGGACAGGGGAGCTGTTTTTT	CASSGPRTGELFF
TRBV21-1	.	17	TRBJ2-1	.	TGTGCCAGCAGCCCGAGGGACTACCCGAGCTCCTACAATGAGCAGTTCTTC	CASSPRDYPSSYNEQFF
TRBV30	.	13	TRBJ1-2	.	TGTGCCTGGAGTGTAGCCCCAGGACAAGGCTACACCTTC	CAWSVAPGQGYTF
TRBV19	.	14	TRBJ2-1	once	TGTGCCAGTAGTATAACCTTCCCTGGGAATGAGCAGTTCTTC	CASSITFPGNEQFF
TRBV11-3	.	13	TRBJ1-1	.	TGTGCCAGCAGCCGGGGACGTCTAACTGAAGCTTTCTTT	CASSRGRLTEAFF
TRBV4-2	TRBD2	14	TRBJ2-7	.	TGTGCCAGCAGCCAAGTTGCTAGCGGGAGCGAGCAGTACTTC	CASSQVASGSEQYF
TRBV18	.	13	TRBJ2-2	.	TGTGCCAGCTCACTACAGGGAACCGGGGAGCTGTTTTTT	CASSLQGTGELFF
TRBV29-1	TRBD2	14	TRBJ2-5	.	TGCAGCGTAGATCTAGCGGGAGTAGGGGAGACCCAGTACTTC	CSVDLAGVGETQYF
TRBV7-9	TRBD2	16	TRBJ2-7	.	TGTGCCAGCCGAGGGCTAGCGGGAGGGATCCCTAGTGAGCAGTACTTC	CASRGLAGGIPSEQYF
TRBV7-3	.	12	TRBJ1-1	.	TGTGCCAGCAGTATCGGAGGAGCTGAAGCTTTCTTT	CASSIGGAEAFF
TRBV7-2	TRBD2	14	TRBJ2-1	.	TGTGCCAGCAGCCTGGGACTAGCTAGCAATGAGCAGTTCTTC	CASSLGLASNEQFF
TRBV4-3	.	12	TRBJ2-1	once	TGCGCCAGCAGCCCCAGGGGATATGAGCAGTTCTTC	CASSPRGYEQFF
TRBV5-1	.	16	TRBJ2-6	.	TGTGCCAGCAGCTTGGGACCGGCCTCTGGGGCCAACGTCCTGACTTTC	CASSLGPASGANVLTF
TRBV6-6	.	12	TRBJ2-7	.	TGTGCCAGCAGTTCCGACCACTACGAGCAGTACTTC	CASSSDHYEQYF
TRBV4-2	.	15	TRBJ2-7	.	TGTGCCAGCAGCCAAGGAAGGGGCAGAAACTACGAGCAGTACTTC	CASSQGRGRNYEQYF
TRBV10-3	.	13	TRBJ1-4	.	TGTGCCATCAGTGAGCGTGCTAATGAAAAACTGTTTTTT	CAISERANEKLFF
TRBV4-3	TRBD1	15	TRBJ1-2	.	TGCGCCAGCAGCCAAGACAGGGGGGTTCCTTATGGCTACACCTTC	CASSQDRGVPYGYTF
TRBV18	.	14	TRBJ2-1	.	TGTGCCAGCTGGAGCCCGGGGAACTACAATGAGCAGTTCTTC	CASWSPGNYNEQFF
TRBV4-3	.	17	TRBJ1-2	.	TGCGCCAGCAGCCAAGATACGTTGGGTCGGGTGAGTTATGGCTACACCTTC	CASSQDTLGRVSYGYTF
TRBV5-4	TRBD1	16	TRBJ1-2	.	TGTGCCAGCAGCGTCCCCCGGGACAGGGGGCTATACGGCTACACCTTC	CASSVPRDRGLYGYTF
TRBV19	.	13	TRBJ1-2	.	TGTGCCAGTACCGGACAGTCTAACTATGGCTACACCTTC	CASTGQSNYGYTF
TRBV11-2	.	12	TRBJ2-7	.	TGTGCCAGCAGCTTAGACAGCTACGAGCAGTACTTC	CASSLDSYEQYF
TRBV29-1	TRBD2	14	TRBJ2-7	.	TGCAGCGTGAGGGGCTACGGGGGGACCTACGAGCAGTACTTC	CSVRGYGGTYEQYF
TRBV7-9	TRBD2	16	TRBJ2-5	.	TGTGCCAGCAGCCCGCGGACTAGCGGGGGGATGAAGACCCAGTACTTC	CASSPRTSGGMKTQYF
TRBV10-3	.	13	TRBJ1-5	.	TGTGCCATCAGTGACCTTAGCAATCAGCCCCAGCATTTT	CAISDLSNQPQHF
TRBV5-1	.	16	TRBJ2-3	once	TGCGCCAGCAGCCGAGGTTTGCTTTTTGGTACAGATACGCAGTATTTT	CASSRGLLFGTDTQYF
TRBV19	TRBD2	15	TRBJ2-2	.	TGTGCCAGTAGTGGGAGGGGCCCGAACACCGGGGAGCTGTTTTTT	CASSGRGPNTGELFF
TRBV14	.	16	TRBJ1-2	few	TGTGCCAGCAGCCAACAATTTCACAGGGCGAACTATGGCTACACCTTC	CASSQQFHRANYGYTF
TRBV4-1	TRBD2	18	TRBJ2-1	.	TGCGCCAGCAGCCAAGATTCAGTGGGACTAGCGGGATACAATGAGCAGTTCTTC	CASSQDSVGLAGYNEQFF
TRBV6-5	.	14	TRBJ1-1	.	TGTGCCAGCAGTTTCGGTGAGGGGAACACTGAAGCTTTCTTT	CASSFGEGNTEAFF
TRBV21-1	.	16	TRBJ1-5	few	TGTGCCAGCAGCAAAGGACAAAGGGGACCGGCAAGGCCCCAGCATTTT	CASSKGQRGPARPQHF
TRBV5-1	.	15	TRBJ1-1	.	TGCGCCAGCAGCTATTCGGGACAAATGAACACTGAAGCTTTCTTT	CASSYSGQMNTEAFF
TRBV25-1	.	14	TRBJ2-5	few	TGTGCCAGCACCCGGGACGGCCCTTTTGAGACCCAGTACTTC	CASTRDGPFETQYF
TRBV9	.	15	TRBJ2-3	.	TGTGCCAGCAGCGTAGTCGGGACTAGCACAGATACGCAGTATTTT	CASSVVGTSTDTQYF
TRBV2	TRBD1	15	TRBJ2-7	.	TGTGCCAGCAGTTCAGGGACAGTCTTAACCTACGAGCAGTACTTC	CASSSGTVLTYEQYF
TRBV6-4	.	13	TRBJ2-3	.	TGTGCCACCAAGTCGTGGAGCACAGATACGCAGTATTTT	CATKSWSTDTQYF
TRBV9	.	15	TRBJ2-1	.	TGTGCCAGCAGCGTAGGTGGGGCGGCCTACAATGAGCAGTTCTTC	CASSVGGAAYNEQFF
TRBV15	TRBD2	15	TRBJ2-1	.	TGTGCCACCAGCATGGCGGGGGGCTCATACAATGAGCAGTTCTTC	CATSMAGGSYNEQFF
TRBV7-8	TRBD2	16	TRBJ2-3	few	TGTGCCAGCAAGCCCCGGGGGGACCATGTCACAGATACGCAGTATTTT	CASKPRGDHVTDTQYF
TRBV6-5	TRBD1	15	TRBJ1-2	many	TGTGCCAGCAGTTATAACAGGGGTGGAGGCTATGGCTACACCTTC	CASSYNRGGGYGYTF
TRBV5-1	.	15	TRBJ2-3	few	TGCGCCAGCAGCTTGAACAGGGAGGGTACAGATACGCAGTATTTT	CASSLNREGTDTQYF
TRBV30	TRBD1	14	TRBJ1-4	few	TGTGCCTGGTCGGGACAGGGGGCTAGTGAAAAACTGTTTTTT	CAWSGQGASEKLFF
TRBV7-2	.	15	TRBJ1-2	once	TGTGCCAGCAGCTTAACTCCTGGAGAGAACTATGGCTACACCTTC	CASSLTPGENYGYTF
TRBV30	.	14	TRBJ2-7	few	TGTGCCTGGACTTTAGCAGGGAGGATCTACGAGCAGTACTTC	CAWTLAGRIYEQYF
TRBV7-9	.	15	TRBJ1-1	.	TGTGCCAGCAGTTCCCCGAGGGGTGGGAACACTGAAGCTTTCTTT	CASSSPRGGNTEAFF
TRBV5-4	.	13	TRBJ2-7	.	TGTGCCAGCAGCTTATACGGGCCCGGCGAGCAGTACTTC	CASSLYGPGEQYF
TRBV19	.	16	TRBJ2-6	.	TGTGCCAGTAGTGGGGGTGAAGGGTCTGGGGCCAACGTCCTGACTTTC	CASSGGEGSGANVLTF
TRBV6-5	.	16	TRBJ2-1	.	TGTGCCAGCAGTTCGTCGAGAACGGGTATCTACAATGAGCAGTTCTTC	CASSSSRTGIYNEQFF